Presented here are 20 T cell receptor beta chains from one specimen sequenced in a study of blood T cell repertoires in COVID-19. Profiling relied on immunoSEQ multiplex PCR, and the TCRdb table lists in-frame clones only, not all of them. Here the sample spans over 300,000 clones, around 88% being singletons. Specimen: peripheral blood. The receptors were gathered from a woman between 45 and 60 years old with acute or convalescent COVID-19.

The V call is TRBV11-2, the J call TRBJ2-7; TRBD1 aligns across 9 bases. The CDR3 extends over 16 amino acids. The V gene's germline CDR1 is SGHAT and CDR2 FQNNGV. The V and J ends lost 5 bases and 6 bases, in that order; junction bases with no gene match: 14. The CDR3 is CASSAPTGGLVTEQYF. CDR3 coding DNA: TGTGCCAGCAGCGCGCCAACAGGGGGCTTGGTAACCGAGCAGTACTTC.

The rearrangement joins TRBV12-3 or TRBV12-4 to TRBJ2-2; D gene uncertain. V was clipped by 7 bases and J by 6 bases, with 12 bases between them. The CDR3 is 13 amino acids. This CDR3 is CASNLLGAGELFF. The CDR3 DNA is TGTGCCAGCAACCTATTAGGAGCCGGGGAGCTGTTTTTT.

The rearrangement joins TRBV5-1 to TRBJ1-4; 12 nucleotides match TRBD1. V shed 1 base, J shed 3 bases, and the junction held 7 bases outside the gene matches. Germline V lookup: CDR1 SGHRS, CDR2 YFSETQ. This CDR3 comprises 18 residues. The CDR3 nucleotides are TGCGCCAGCAGCTTGCCTCCGGGACAGGGGGCAGCTAATGAAAAACTGTTTTTT. It is translated as CASSLPPGQGAANEKLFF.

V gene TRBV29-1 combines with J gene TRBJ1-1; 8 bases are a match to TRBD1. Germline-derived CDR1 and CDR2 are SQVTM and ANQGSEA. The CDR3 has 15 residues. Trimming cost V 7 bases and J 0 bases; bases outside gene matches: 10. The CDR3 spells CSGLTPGQVNTEAFF. The CDR3 DNA sequence: TGCAGCGGACTCACACCGGGACAGGTGAACACTGAAGCTTTCTTT.

The chain joins TRBV24-1 to TRBJ1-1, with 9 positions matching TRBD1. V shed 3 bases and J 1 base; nucleotides not matched to a gene: 5. CDR3 length: 16 residues. From germline, CDR1 is KGHDR and CDR2 SFDVKD. CDR3 in amino acids: CATSDAGQGQNTEAFF. CDR3 sequence (DNA): TGTGCCACCAGTGATGCGGGACAGGGCCAGAACACTGAAGCTTTCTTT.

The chain uses TRBV7-2 and TRBJ1-4, with D maybe TRBD1 (5 bases). This CDR3 is built from 15 residues. Germline CDR1 and CDR2: SGHTA and FQGNSA. Trimming took 1 base from V and 7 from J, leaving 13 bases between them. The CDR3 sequence: CASSLVGQGSEKLFF. CDR3 bases: TGTGCCAGCAGCTTAGTAGGGCAGGGAAGTGAAAAACTGTTTTTT.

J is TRBJ2-4 and V is TRBV13; TRBD2 matches at 11 bases. The CDR3 spans 16 residues. Germline-derived CDR1 and CDR2 are PRHDT and FYEKMQ (reference sequence). V shed 2 bases, J shed 8 bases, and the junction held 8 bases outside the gene matches. In nucleotides, the CDR3 is TGTGCCAGCAGCTTAAGACTAGCGGGGAGGGGTGACATTCAGTACTTC. Protein: CASSLRLAGRGDIQYF.

The chain carries TRBV7-8 and TRBJ2-1; unclear D gene. There are 14 residues in the CDR3. Trimming removed 3 bases at V and 9 bases at J, with 15 bases between. CDR1 is SGHVS, CDR2 FQNEAQ, per germline. The CDR3 sequence is CASSFSAYVVEQFF. CDR3 in DNA: TGTGCCAGCAGCTTCTCTGCTTATGTAGTTGAGCAGTTCTTC.

J is TRBJ1-1 and V is TRBV3-1 (or the pseudogene TRBV3-2); a weak D match, TRBD1 (5 bases). Trimming stripped 2 bases from V and 6 bases from J, with 13 bases between. Germline CDR1 is LGHDT and CDR2 is YNNKEL (reference sequence). This CDR3 has 14 residues. CDR3 region: CASSQMGGDSEAFF. The DNA of the CDR3 is TGTGCCAGCAGCCAAATGGGAGGGGACTCTGAAGCTTTCTTT.

This clone occurred once. V and J are TRBV28 and TRBJ1-2; the match to TRBD1 covers 7 bases. The length of the CDR3 is 14 residues. Germline CDR1 and CDR2: MDHEN and SYDVKM. After removal of 3 bases from V and 2 bases from J, the junction contained 3 bases not matched to a gene. The CDR3 nucleotides are TGTGCCAGCAGTTTCCTAGGGGGCAACTATGGCTACACCTTC. Encoded protein: CASSFLGGNYGYTF.

Comments on this clone: One end of the junction fails to match germline, which may point to a read error. This sequence joins TRBV15 and TRBJ2-1; 8 bases match TRBD1. Germline V gene lookup returns CDR1 LNHNV and CDR2 YYDKDF (reference sequence). There are 13 residues in the CDR3. CDR3 residues: CATSRDRGEGEFF. DNA for the CDR3: TGTGCCACCAGCCGAGACAGGGGAGAAGGGGAGTTCTTC.

The rearrangement uses TRBV5-1 and TRBJ2-3, with D maybe TRBD2 (7 bases). This CDR3 has 15 amino acids. The germline V gene encodes CDR1 SGHRS and CDR2 YFSETQ. With 1 base removed from V and 5 bases from J, the gap between germline ends came to 14 bases. CDR3 amino acids: CASSLWGGAGDTQYF. The CDR3 nucleotides are TGCGCCAGCAGCTTGTGGGGGGGCGCAGGAGATACGCAGTATTTT.

The chain joins TRBV6-5 to TRBJ2-1, with 11 nucleotides matching TRBD2. The CDR3 length is 15 residues. The ends lost 2 bases at V and 8 bases at J; junction bases unmatched: 5. The germline gives CDR1 MNHEY, CDR2 SVGAGI. The CDR3 coding sequence is TGTGCCAGCAGTTACCAGACTAGCGGGAAGGATGAGCAGTTCTTC. This translates into CASSYQTSGKDEQFF.

The chain couples TRBV24-1 to TRBJ1-5; D is perhaps TRBD1 (5 bases). The CDR3 spans 14 residues. Germline CDR1 reads KGHDR; CDR2 reads SFDVKD. V lost 5 bases and J lost 1, with 8 bases in between. The chain's CDR3 is CATSGQGSNQPQHF. The CDR3 DNA sequence: TGTGCCACCAGTGGCCAGGGAAGCAATCAGCCCCAGCATTTT.

The gene calls are TRBV21-1 and TRBJ2-1; the table gives TRBD2 as D, unverified against the DNA. TRBV21-1 represents a pseudogene. This CDR3 is 17 amino acids long. The DNA for the CDR3 is TGTGCCAGCAGCAAGATTTTGGTGCGCTCACTTTATACTGAGCAGTTCTTC. Translation gives CASSKILVRSLYTEQFF.

The chain couples TRBV6-4 to TRBJ1-5; no firm D call. Trimming cost V 0 bases and J 9 bases, with 9 bases left between them. Germline V CDR1 and CDR2: MRHNA, SNTAGT. The CDR3 is 13 amino acids. In nucleotides, the CDR3 is TGTGCCAGCAGTGACTCGAAGTCCGGGCCCCAGCATTTT. This translates into CASSDSKSGPQHF.

This chain joins TRBV19 and TRBJ1-5, with D perhaps TRBD1 (6 bases). V lost 9 bases and J 12 bases, leaving 33 bases between the germline ends. Germline V CDR1 and CDR2: LNHDA, SQIVND (reference sequence). This CDR3 region has 17 residues. CDR3 in DNA: TGTGCCAGCGAGGAGTGGCGATCAGGGGCTAGCAATCACCACCAGCATTTT. Translating gives CASEEWRSGASNHHQHF. The full variable domain, completed using reference TRBV19 and TRBJ1-5, is DGGITQSPKYLFRKEGQNVTLSCEQNLNHDAMYWYRQDPGQGLRLIYYSQIVNDFQKGDIAEGYSVSREKKESFPLTVTSAQKNPTAFYLCASEEWRSGASNHHQHFGDGTRLSIL.

The J gene is TRBJ1-3, the V gene TRBV9; no clear D gene. The CDR3 is made up of 15 amino acids. Germline values: CDR1 SGDLS, CDR2 YYNGEE. Trimming took 3 bases from V and 0 from J, leaving 10 bases between them. CDR3 sequence (DNA): TGTGCCAGCAGCGCCCTCGACTTCTCTGGAAACACCATATATTTT. Its translation: CASSALDFSGNTIYF.

The chain employs TRBV28 and TRBJ2-1; D not certain. Trimming cost V 5 bases and J 5 bases, with 7 bases left between them. The CDR3 totals 12 residues. CDR1 is MDHEN, CDR2 SYDVKM, per germline. The CDR3 here is CASSVTNNEQFF. The CDR3 DNA sequence: TGTGCCAGCAGTGTTACTAACAATGAGCAGTTCTTC.

The chain uses TRBV4-1 and TRBJ2-1; 9 nucleotides line up with TRBD2. The CDR3 is made up of 15 amino acids. Per the germline V gene, CDR1 is MGHRA and CDR2 is YSYEKL. V shed 9 bases and J 5 bases; nucleotides not matched to a gene: 11. CDR3 loop: CASSLLAGFDNEQFF. In nucleotides, the CDR3 is TGCGCCAGTTCCCTCCTAGCGGGATTCGACAATGAGCAGTTCTTC.